This T cell receptor (beta chain) was found in a study of blood T cell repertoires in COVID-19. Study overall: From the United States, Italy and Spain came samples of acute and convalescent COVID-19. From T cells, B-cell-depleted T cells, or PBMCs came the material, which was cDNA or gDNA.

The authors' processing: How many nucleated cells were present was estimated from reference gene primer amplification. Produced via immunoSEQ multiplex PCR; TCRdb's table is partial and in-frame only. V, J and clone size are those of that table, while D and trimming were read from the DNA. Seen here are roughly 150,000 clones, about 80% observed once, and the top ten hold roughly 8.3%. Sequencing input: peripheral blood. The TCR sequence derives from a man in his 60s with acute or convalescent COVID-19.

The DNA of the CDR3 is TGTGCCAGTAGCCCCCACAGATCTTTTAGCAATCAGCCCCAGCATTTT. Protein sequence: CASSPHRSFSNQPQHF. The chain recombines TRBV19 with TRBJ1-5; no definite D call. Germline lookup yields CDR1 LNHDA and CDR2 SQIVND (reference sequence). This CDR3 has 16 amino acids. The V end was cut by 6 bases, the J end by 0 bases, with 15 bases between. Variable domain in full (rest from reference TRBV19 and TRBJ1-5): DGGITQSPKYLFRKEGQNVTLSCEQNLNHDAMYWYRQDPGQGLRLIYYSQIVNDFQKGDIAEGYSVSREKKESFPLTVTSAQKNPTAFYLCASSPHRSFSNQPQHFGDGTRLSIL.